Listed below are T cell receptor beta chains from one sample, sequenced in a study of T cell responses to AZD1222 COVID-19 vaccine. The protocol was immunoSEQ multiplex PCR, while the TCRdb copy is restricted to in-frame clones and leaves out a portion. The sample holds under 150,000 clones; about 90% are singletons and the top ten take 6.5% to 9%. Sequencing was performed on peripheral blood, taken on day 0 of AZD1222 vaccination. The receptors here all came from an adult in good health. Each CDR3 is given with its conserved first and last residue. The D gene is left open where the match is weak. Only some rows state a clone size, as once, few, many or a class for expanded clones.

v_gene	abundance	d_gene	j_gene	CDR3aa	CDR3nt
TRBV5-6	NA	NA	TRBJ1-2	CASSPANYGYTF	TGTGCCAGCAGCCCTGCTAACTATGGCTACACCTTC
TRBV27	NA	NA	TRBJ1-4	CASSLQPSLNAKLFF	TGTGCCAGCAGTTTGCAGCCTAGTCTCAATGCGAAACTGTTTTTT
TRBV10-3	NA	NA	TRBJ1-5	CAISDVGAGNQPQHF	TGTGCCATCAGTGACGTAGGGGCGGGAAATCAGCCCCAGCATTTT
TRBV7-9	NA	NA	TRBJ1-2	CASSLAWDDGYTF	TGTGCCAGCAGCTTAGCGTGGGACGATGGCTACACCTTC
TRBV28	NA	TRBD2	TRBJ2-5	CASSSSGGNQETQYF	TGTGCCAGCAGTTCTAGCGGGGGGAACCAAGAGACCCAGTACTTC
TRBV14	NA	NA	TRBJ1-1	CASSQRRGTEAFF	TGTGCCAGCAGCCAACGTCGAGGGACCGAAGCTTTCTTT
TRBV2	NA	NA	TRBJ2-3	CARSLVTRAADTQYF	TGTGCCAGATCGTTGGTGACTCGGGCGGCAGATACGCAGTATTTT
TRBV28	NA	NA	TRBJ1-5	CASSRDGLGQPQHF	TGTGCCAGCAGTCGAGACGGCCTTGGTCAGCCCCAGCATTTT
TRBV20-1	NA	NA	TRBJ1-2	CSAQRGYTF	TGCAGTGCTCAAAGGGGCTACACCTTC
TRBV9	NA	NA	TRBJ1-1	CASSHAKGMETEAFF	TGTGCCAGCAGCCACGCGAAAGGGATGGAGACTGAAGCTTTCTTT
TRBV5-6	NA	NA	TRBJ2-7	CASSLGQFEKYF	TGTGCCAGCAGCTTGGGCCAGTTTGAGAAGTACTTC
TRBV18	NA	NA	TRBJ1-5	CASSPARDQPQHF	TGTGCCAGCTCGCCAGCCCGCGATCAGCCCCAGCATTTT
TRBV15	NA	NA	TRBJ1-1	CATSRDRGAEAFF	TGTGCCACCAGCAGAGATCGGGGTGCTGAAGCTTTCTTT
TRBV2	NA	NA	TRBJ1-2	CASSEARRVYGYTF	TGTGCCAGCAGTGAAGCAAGACGAGTCTATGGCTACACCTTC
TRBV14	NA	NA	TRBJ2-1	CASSQIRRPWGEQFF	TGTGCCAGCAGCCAAATAAGGAGGCCCTGGGGTGAGCAGTTCTTC
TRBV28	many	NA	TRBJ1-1	CASNPAGSEAFF	TGTGCCAGCAACCCTGCAGGCAGTGAAGCTTTCTTT
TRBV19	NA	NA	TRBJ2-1	CASSIGTSSSYNEQFF	TGTGCCAGTAGTATAGGAACTTCGAGCTCCTACAATGAGCAGTTCTTC
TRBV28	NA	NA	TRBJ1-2	CASSLVGGGYTF	TGTGCCAGCAGTTTAGTAGGGGGGGGCTACACCTTC
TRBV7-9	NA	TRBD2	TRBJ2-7	CASSLGPGLAIEQYF	TGTGCCAGCAGCTTAGGCCCGGGACTAGCGATCGAGCAGTACTTC
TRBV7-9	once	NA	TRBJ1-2	CASSLIDGYTF	TGTGCCAGCAGCTTAATCGATGGCTACACCTTC
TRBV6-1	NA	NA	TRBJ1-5	CASSEEPTGYKPQHF	TGTGCCAGCAGTGAAGAACCGACAGGCTACAAGCCCCAGCATTTT
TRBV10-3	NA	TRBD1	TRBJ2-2	CAISDYSGQGLYTGELFF	TGTGCCATCAGTGACTACTCAGGACAGGGACTGTACACCGGGGAGCTGTTTTTT